The 3 T cell receptor beta chains below come from one sample, sequenced in a study of cytomegalovirus exposure and HLA in healthy donors. PCR primers comprised 60 Vbeta and 13 Jbeta primers. The data were produced by immunoSEQ multiplex PCR, yet TCRdb's version contains in-frame clones alone and is incomplete. The repertoire has some 150,000 clones, approximately 80% of them found once; the top ten carry roughly 9%. The source material was PBMCs. Receptors were obtained from a man aged 18 to 30 in good health and CMV-seropositive.

J is TRBJ2-5 and V is TRBV5-4; no reliable D call. Germline V gene data show CDR1 as SGHNT and CDR2 as YYREEE (reference sequence). V lost 2 bases, J lost 5 bases, and 16 bases lay in between. The CDR3 runs to 15 residues. The CDR3 loop is CASSFFSDDRETQYF. CDR3 nucleotide sequence: TGTGCCAGCAGCTTCTTTAGTGATGATCGGGAGACCCAGTACTTC.

V is TRBV18 and J is TRBJ1-2; D gene uncertain. Germline CDR1 and CDR2: KGHSH and LQKENI. The CDR3 length is 14 residues. Trimming took off 4 bases at V and 6 bases at J, with 15 bases between the two ends. The CDR3 coding sequence is TGTGCCAGCTCACTAGGACGGGGTGCCGATGGCTACACCTTC. This encodes CASSLGRGADGYTF.

The chain couples TRBV6-5 to TRBJ2-7; the match to TRBD2 covers 10 bases. Germline values: CDR1 MNHEY, CDR2 SVGAGI. The CDR3 is 15 amino acids. V lost 6 bases and J lost 3; bases outside the gene matches: 8. CDR3 residues: CASSYRAGGYYEQYF. CDR3 in DNA: TGTGCCAGCAGCTACCGAGCGGGAGGGTACTACGAGCAGTACTTC.